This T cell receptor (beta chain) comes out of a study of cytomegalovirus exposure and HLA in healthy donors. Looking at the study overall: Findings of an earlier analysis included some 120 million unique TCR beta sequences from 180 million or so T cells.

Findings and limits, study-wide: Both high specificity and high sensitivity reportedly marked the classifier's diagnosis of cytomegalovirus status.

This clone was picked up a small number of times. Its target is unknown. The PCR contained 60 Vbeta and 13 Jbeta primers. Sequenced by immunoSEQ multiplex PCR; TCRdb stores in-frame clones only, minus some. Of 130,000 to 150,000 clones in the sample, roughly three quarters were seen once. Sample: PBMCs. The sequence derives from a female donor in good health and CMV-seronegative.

CDR3 in DNA: TGTGCCAGCAGTGAAGGCGCGGCAGCTGGGGCCAACGTCCTGACTTTC. The encoded protein is CASSEGAAAGANVLTF. This chain uses TRBV6-1 with TRBJ2-6; D is uncertain. The germline CDR1 and CDR2 sequences are MNHNS and SASEGT. V shed 1 base and J shed 2 bases, with 9 bases lying between them. This CDR3 has 16 amino acids.